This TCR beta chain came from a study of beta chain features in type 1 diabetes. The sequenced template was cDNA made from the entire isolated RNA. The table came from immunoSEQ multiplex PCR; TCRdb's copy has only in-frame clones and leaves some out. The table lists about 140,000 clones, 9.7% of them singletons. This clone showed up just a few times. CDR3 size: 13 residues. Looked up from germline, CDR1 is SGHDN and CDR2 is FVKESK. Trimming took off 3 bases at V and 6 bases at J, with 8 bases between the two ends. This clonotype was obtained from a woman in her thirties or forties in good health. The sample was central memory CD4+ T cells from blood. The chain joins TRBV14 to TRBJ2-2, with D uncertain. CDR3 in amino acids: CASSQARSGELFF. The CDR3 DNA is TGTGCCAGCAGCCAGGCTAGGTCCGGGGAGCTGTTTTTT.